The source of this T cell receptor beta chain is a study of blood T cell repertoires in COVID-19. Whole-study context: COVID-19 samples from acute and convalescent phases originated in the United States, Italy and Spain. T cells, B-cell-depleted T cells, or PBMCs supplied cDNA or gDNA.

The CDR3 extends over 16 amino acids. Germline V lookup: CDR1 SNHLY, CDR2 FYNNEI. V lost 2 bases and J 1 base, leaving 15 bases between the germline ends. The authors' processing: Estimates of nucleated cell counts were drawn from the amplification of reference gene primers. The repertoire was sequenced with immunoSEQ multiplex PCR; TCRdb's copy has only in-frame clones and lacks some. V and J calls plus clone size are reproduced from that table; the DNA served to infer D and trimming. This table holds approximately 42,000 clones, around three quarters found once. The clonotype originates from a man older than 75 with acute or convalescent COVID-19. Sequencing was carried out using peripheral blood. The genes are TRBV2 and TRBJ2-7; D might be TRBD2 (5 bases). The CDR3 DNA sequence: TGTGCCAGCAGTGAACCAGTGCAGCGAGGGTCCTACGAGCAGTACTTC. The encoded protein is CASSEPVQRGSYEQYF.